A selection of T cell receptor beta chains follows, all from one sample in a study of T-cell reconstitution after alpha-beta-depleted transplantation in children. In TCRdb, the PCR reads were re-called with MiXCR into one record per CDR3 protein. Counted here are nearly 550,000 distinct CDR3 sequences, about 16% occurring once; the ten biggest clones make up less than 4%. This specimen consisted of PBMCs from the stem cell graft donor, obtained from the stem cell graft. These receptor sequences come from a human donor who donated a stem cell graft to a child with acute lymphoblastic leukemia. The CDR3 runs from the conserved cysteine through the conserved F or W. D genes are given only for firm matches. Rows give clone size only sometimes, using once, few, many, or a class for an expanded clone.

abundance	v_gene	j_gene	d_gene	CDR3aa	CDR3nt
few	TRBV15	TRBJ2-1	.	CATSTRPPLPNEQFF	TGTGCCACCAGCACACGGCCTCCCCTTCCCAATGAGCAGTTCTTC
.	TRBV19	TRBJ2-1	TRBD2	CASSEARGLAGHRNEQFF	TGTGCCAGTAGTGAAGCGCGCGGACTAGCGGGACATCGCAATGAGCAGTTCTTC
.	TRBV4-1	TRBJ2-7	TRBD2	CASSRTSESYEQYF	TGCGCCAGCAGCCGGACTAGCGAGTCCTACGAGCAGTACTTC
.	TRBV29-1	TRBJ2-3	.	CSFGGWGDTQYF	TGCAGCTTCGGGGGTTGGGGAGATACGCAGTATTTT
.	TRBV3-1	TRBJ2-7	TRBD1	CASSQAKGAGEQYF	TGTGCCAGCAGCCAAGCTAAGGGGGCAGGGGAGCAGTACTTC
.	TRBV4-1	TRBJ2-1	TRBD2	CASRLLAGGSEQFF	TGCGCCAGCAGGCTACTAGCGGGAGGTAGTGAGCAGTTCTTC
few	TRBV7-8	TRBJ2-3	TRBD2	CASSPWSSGDTDTQYF	TGTGCCAGCAGCCCCTGGAGCAGCGGGGACACAGATACGCAGTATTTT
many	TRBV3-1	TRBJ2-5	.	CASSRGRETQYF	TGTGCCAGCAGCCGAGGGCGGGAGACCCAGTACTTC
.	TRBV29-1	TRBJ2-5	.	CSVRHSRGTQYF	TGCAGCGTTCGCCACTCCCGGGGGACCCAGTACTTC
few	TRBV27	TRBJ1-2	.	CASSLSKNYGYTF	TGTGCCAGCAGTTTATCCAAGAACTATGGCTACACCTTC
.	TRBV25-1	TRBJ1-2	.	CASSHDAGYGYTF	TGTGCCAGCAGTCACGATGCGGGATACGGCTACACCTTC
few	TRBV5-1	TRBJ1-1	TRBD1	CASSLGWGTGGEAFF	TGCGCCAGCAGCTTGGGATGGGGGACAGGGGGCGAAGCTTTCTTT
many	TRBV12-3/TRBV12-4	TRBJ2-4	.	CASSEGGYVKNIQYF	TGTGCCAGCAGTGAAGGCGGCTACGTCAAAAACATTCAGTACTTC
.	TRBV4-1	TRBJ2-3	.	CASSPRGSGSTDTQYF	TGCGCCAGCAGCCCCCGTGGGAGCGGGAGCACAGATACGCAGTATTTT